The next 21 T cell receptor beta chains were all read from a single sample in a study of Graves' ophthalmopathy and Graves' hyperthyroidism. RNA transcripts yielded amplified TCR beta CDR3 regions. Amplification began with first-round RT-PCR using HTBI primers, then second-round multiplex PCR was performed. TCRdb called the multiplex PCR reads again in MiXCR, with one record for every CDR3 protein. Seen here are around 1.1 million distinct CDR3 sequences, less than 45% observed once, and the top ten hold roughly 10%. Sequencing was carried out using peripheral blood or thyroid tissue (not recorded which). These receptors originate from an adult man with Graves' hyperthyroidism.

The J gene is TRBJ1-1, the V gene TRBV7-6, with D unresolved. This CDR3 spans 16 amino acids. Trimming took off 0 bases at V and 4 bases at J, with 15 bases between the two ends. Germline CDR1 is SGHVS and CDR2 is FNYEAQ. Here the CDR3 DNA reads TGTGCCAGCAGCTTAGCTGGTCGGGGATCGTTCACTGAAGCTTTCTTT. This gives the protein CASSLAGRGSFTEAFF.

In this sample, this clonotype turned up many times. This chain joins TRBV20-1 and TRBJ2-5; D might be TRBD1 (6 bases). In germline, CDR1 is DFQATT, CDR2 SNEGSKA (reference sequence). V was cut by 4 bases and J by 4 bases, with 19 bases left in between. The CDR3 runs 15 residues. Here the CDR3 DNA reads TGCAGTGCTACCCGCCCGACAGGTGGGGGAGAGACCCAGTACTTC. This gives the protein CSATRPTGGGETQYF.

This chain links TRBV9 with TRBJ2-2, with D possibly TRBD2 on 6 matching bases. This CDR3 comprises 16 residues. With 3 bases removed from V and 2 bases from J, the gap between germline ends came to 14 bases. CDR1 and CDR2 (germline): SGDLS, YYNGEE. Written as DNA, the CDR3 is TGTGCCAGCAGCGATACCGGGACTCTAAACACCGGGGAGCTGTTTTTT. It yields the protein CASSDTGTLNTGELFF.

The chain is built from TRBV29-1 and TRBJ1-2; TRBD1 agrees at 7 bases. The CDR3 covers 12 residues. V gave up 6 bases and J gave up 6 bases; unmatched junction bases: 7. Germline V gives CDR1 SQVTM, CDR2 ANQGSEA. This chain's CDR3 is CSVGTGTDGYTF. As DNA, the CDR3 is TGCAGCGTGGGCACAGGGACAGATGGCTACACCTTC.

This clonotype has at least ten counts. The chain has TRBV10-3 and TRBJ2-2, with 9 bases matching TRBD1. In germline, CDR1 is ENHRY, CDR2 SYGVKD. V lost 10 bases to trimming and J lost 4 bases; unmatched junction nucleotides: 7. This CDR3 is built from 14 residues. This CDR3 reads CATRRQGGTGELFF. CDR3 DNA: TGTGCCACCCGGAGACAGGGGGGCACCGGGGAGCTGTTTTTT.

This clonotype has only a few counts. V is TRBV5-1 and J is TRBJ2-7; the match to TRBD1 covers 10 bases. The CDR3 is 16 amino acids. Germline CDR1 is SGHRS and CDR2 is YFSETQ. J lost 0 bases, V lost 1 base, and 4 bases had no gene match. The CDR3 DNA is TGCGCCAGCAGCTTGAGGGGGACAGGGGACTCCTACGAGCAGTACTTC. This encodes CASSLRGTGDSYEQYF.

This clonotype was counted many times. V usage is TRBV29-1 and J usage is TRBJ2-7; 7 bases agree with TRBD2. This CDR3 is 12 amino acids long. Germline V CDR1 and CDR2: SQVTM, ANQGSEA. The V gene end was trimmed by 1 base and the J gene end by 7 bases; junction bases not matched to a gene: 4. The CDR3 region is CSVEGLANEQYF. The CDR3 region has the DNA TGCAGCGTTGAAGGACTAGCCAATGAGCAGTACTTC.

In regard to this clonotype: One base away lies a much larger clone, so this may be a sequencing read error. This chain links TRBV12-3 or TRBV12-4 with TRBJ2-5, with 9 bases lining up with TRBD1. This CDR3 has 14 residues. The CDR3 nucleotides are TGTGCCAGTCGGGACAGGGTCTTCCCGGAGATCCAGTACTTC. This translates into CASRDRVFPEIQYF.

The chain employs TRBV27 and TRBJ1-6; 10 nucleotides match TRBD1. The ends lost 2 bases at V and 6 bases at J; junction bases unmatched: 7. From germline, CDR1 is MNHEY and CDR2 SMNVEV (reference sequence). This CDR3 comprises 17 residues. The CDR3, as DNA: TGTGCCAGCAGTTTAAACGACAGGGGGCTACCTAATTCACCCCTCCACTTT. This encodes CASSLNDRGLPNSPLHF.

This chain links TRBV7-9 with TRBJ1-1, with D hard to call. The tail of the sequence fits TRBJ2-1 better, so the J call may be wrong. CDR1 is SEHNR, CDR2 FQNEAQ, per germline (reference sequence). The CDR3 length is 12 residues. DNA of the CDR3: TGTGCCAGCAGCTTAGCTAGAACCGAGCAGTTCTTC. Amino acid sequence: CASSLARTEQFF.

In this sample, this clonotype turned up once. The V call is TRBV10-2, the J call TRBJ1-6, with 7 bases identical to TRBD1. The CDR3 is 19 amino acids. The germline V gene has CDR1 WSHSY and CDR2 SAAADI. J was trimmed by 9 bases and V by 3 bases; bases with no gene match: 20. CDR3 coding DNA: TGCGCCAGCAGTGACTCCGGGGGGGACAGCCGCCCTTTTCGTTCACCCCTCCACTTT. Residues: CASSDSGGDSRPFRSPLHF.

CDR3 DNA sequence: TGCAGCGTTGTGTTTCTGGGAGAGAACACTGAAGCTTTCTTT. Its protein product is CSVVFLGENTEAFF. This chain connects TRBV29-1 to TRBJ1-1; D is unresolved. This CDR3 is 14 amino acids long. With 4 bases removed from V and 1 base from J, the gap between germline ends came to 13 bases. Germline values: CDR1 SQVTM, CDR2 ANQGSEA.

The J gene is TRBJ2-7, the V gene TRBV3-1, with 10 bases fitting TRBD2. This CDR3 is built from 17 residues. CDR1 is LGHDT, CDR2 YNNKEL, per germline (reference sequence). V gave up 0 bases and J gave up 5 bases; unmatched junction bases: 10. CDR3 sequence reads: CASSQEGLAGVYHEQYF. DNA of the CDR3: TGTGCCAGCAGCCAAGAAGGGCTAGCGGGAGTCTACCACGAGCAGTACTTC.

This rearrangement joins TRBV3-1 to TRBJ2-6; tentative D call: TRBD1 (7 bases). The length of the CDR3 is 16 residues. The germline CDR1 and CDR2 sequences are LGHDT and YNNKEL (reference sequence). Trimming left V 2 bases short and J 4 bases short, with 12 bases between. CDR3 sequence: CASSQRRGPGANVLTF. The CDR3, as DNA: TGTGCCAGCAGCCAACGGAGGGGGCCCGGGGCCAACGTCCTGACTTTC. The complete variable domain, with remaining parts taken from reference TRBV3-1 and TRBJ2-6, reads DTAVSQTPKYLVTQMGNDKSIKCEQNLGHDTMYWYKQDSKKFLKIMFSYNNKELIINETVPNRFSPKSPDKAHLNLHINSLELGDSAVYFCASSQRRGPGANVLTFGAGSRLTVL.

The genes are TRBV4-3 and TRBJ2-7, with D tentatively TRBD1 (6 bases). This CDR3 is built from 16 residues. V was shortened by 0 bases and J by 5 bases, with 17 bases between the two germline ends. Germline V gives CDR1 LGHNA, CDR2 YSLEER. DNA of the CDR3: TGCGCCAGCAGCCAAGATTCCCTACTCAGGGGTGACGAGCAGTACTTC. Its translation: CASSQDSLLRGDEQYF.

This sequence joins TRBV4-1 and TRBJ1-2, with TRBD1 as a possible D gene (5 bases). The germline gives CDR1 MGHRA, CDR2 YSYEKL. This CDR3 is 15 amino acids long. V was clipped by 3 bases and J by 1 base, with 12 bases between them. CDR3 nucleotides: TGCGCCAGCAGCCATCAAGTTCAGGGTAACTATGGCTACACCTTC. Protein product: CASSHQVQGNYGYTF.

The table lists this clonotype with many counts. The V gene is TRBV12-3 or TRBV12-4, the J gene TRBJ1-5; possible D gene TRBD1, 5 bases. CDR3 length: 14 amino acids. V lost 7 bases and J 2 bases, leaving 12 bases between the germline ends. The CDR3 DNA reads as TGTGCCAGCACCCAGGGTAGAGGCAATCAGCCCCAGCATTTT. It encodes CASTQGRGNQPQHF.

In its sample, this clonotype was seen many times. The V call is TRBV28, the J call TRBJ1-5, with no clear D. The CDR3 consists of 10 residues. V was pared by 6 bases and J by 3 bases, with 0 bases between. Per the germline V gene, CDR1 is MDHEN and CDR2 is SYDVKM. CDR3 sequence (DNA): TGTGCCAGCAGCAATCAGCCCCAGCATTTT. Residues: CASSNQPQHF.

The V gene is TRBV29-1, the J gene TRBJ1-1, with TRBD1 matching over 7 bases. The V gene's germline CDR1 is SQVTM and CDR2 ANQGSEA. With V trimmed by 4 bases and J by 8 bases, 4 bases remained unmatched. This CDR3 region has 11 residues. The CDR3 protein is CSVVWDSEAFF. In DNA form, the CDR3 reads TGCAGCGTTGTGTGGGACAGCGAAGCTTTCTTT.

The rearrangement links TRBV29-1 to TRBJ2-5, with 8 bases lining up with TRBD2. Trimming cost V 1 base and J 5 bases; bases outside gene matches: 6. CDR1 is SQVTM, CDR2 ANQGSEA, per germline. This CDR3 is 14 amino acids long. For the CDR3, the DNA is TGCAGCGTTGAAGCGGGAGAGCGGGGGGAGACCCAGTACTTC. Residues: CSVEAGERGETQYF.

This chain links TRBV2 with TRBJ1-1; the match to TRBD1 covers 7 bases. Germline CDR1 is SNHLY and CDR2 is FYNNEI. The CDR3 runs 14 residues. V was clipped by 5 bases and J by 8 bases; unmatched bases: 11. The CDR3 is CASSQGGSEPEAFF. CDR3 coding DNA: TGTGCCAGCAGTCAAGGGGGCAGCGAACCCGAAGCTTTCTTT.